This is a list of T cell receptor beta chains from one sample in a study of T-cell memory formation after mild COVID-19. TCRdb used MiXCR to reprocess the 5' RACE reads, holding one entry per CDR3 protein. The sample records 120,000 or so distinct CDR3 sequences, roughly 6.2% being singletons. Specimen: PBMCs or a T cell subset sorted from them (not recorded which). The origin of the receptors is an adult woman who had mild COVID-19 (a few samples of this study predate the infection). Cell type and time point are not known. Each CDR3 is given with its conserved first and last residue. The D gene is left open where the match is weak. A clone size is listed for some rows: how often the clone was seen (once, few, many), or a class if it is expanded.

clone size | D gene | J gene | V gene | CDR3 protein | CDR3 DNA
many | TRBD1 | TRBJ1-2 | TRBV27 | CASSPDRGYGYTF | TGTGCCAGCAGTCCAGACAGGGGCTATGGCTACACCTTC
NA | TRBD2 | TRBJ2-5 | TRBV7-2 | CASSLGGSGDRETQYF | TGTGCCAGCAGCTTAGGGGGTAGCGGGGACCGGGAGACCCAGTACTTC
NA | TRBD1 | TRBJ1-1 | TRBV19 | CASSTLDRGVTPEAFF | TGTGCCAGTAGTACCCTGGACAGGGGGGTTACGCCTGAAGCTTTCTTT
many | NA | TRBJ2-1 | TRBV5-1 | CASSLMAVEYEQFF | TGCGCCAGCAGCTTGATGGCCGTGGAGTATGAGCAGTTCTTC
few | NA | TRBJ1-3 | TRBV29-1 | CSVELGATGNTIYF | TGCAGCGTTGAACTCGGGGCGACTGGAAACACCATATATTTT
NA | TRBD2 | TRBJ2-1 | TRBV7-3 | CASSFILAGVNEQFF | TGTGCCAGCAGCTTCATTTTAGCGGGGGTTAATGAGCAGTTCTTC
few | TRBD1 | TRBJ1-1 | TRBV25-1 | CASSGDRGHTEAFF | TGTGCCAGCAGTGGGGACAGGGGGCACACTGAAGCTTTCTTT
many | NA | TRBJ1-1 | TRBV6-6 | CASSYGQAASAFF | TGTGCCAGCAGTTACGGGCAGGCCGCTTCGGCTTTCTTT
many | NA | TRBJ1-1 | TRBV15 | CATSSPSGALETEAFF | TGTGCCACCAGCTCACCTAGCGGGGCTTTGGAGACTGAAGCTTTCTTT
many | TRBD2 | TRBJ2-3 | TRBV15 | CATSIRTSGGDTQYF | TGTGCCACCAGCATCCGGACTAGCGGGGGAGATACGCAGTATTTT
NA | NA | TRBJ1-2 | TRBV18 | CASSRGRNYGYTF | TGTGCCAGCTCACGCGGACGGAACTATGGCTACACCTTC
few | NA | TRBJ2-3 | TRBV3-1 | CASTQGGAGTDTQYF | TGTGCCAGCACCCAAGGGGGGGCGGGCACAGATACGCAGTATTTT
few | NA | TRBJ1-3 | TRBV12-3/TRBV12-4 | CASRESSGNTIYF | TGTGCCAGCAGAGAGAGCTCTGGAAACACCATATATTTT
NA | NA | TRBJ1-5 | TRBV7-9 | CASSFGGGPNQPQHF | TGTGCCAGCAGCTTTGGAGGGGGGCCCAATCAGCCCCAGCATTTT
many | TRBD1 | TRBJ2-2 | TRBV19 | CASTTAWAGGSTGELFF | TGTGCCAGTACCACCGCATGGGCAGGGGGTTCCACCGGGGAGCTGTTTTTT
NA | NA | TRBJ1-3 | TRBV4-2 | CASSQDPIGAGIGNTIYF | TGTGCCAGCAGCCAAGATCCCATCGGGGCGGGGATTGGAAACACCATATATTTT
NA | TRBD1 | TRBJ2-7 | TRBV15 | CATSNLGTVAYEQYF | TGTGCCACCAGCAACCTCGGGACAGTGGCCTACGAGCAGTACTTC
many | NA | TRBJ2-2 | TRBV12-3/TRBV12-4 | CASTFRRGAGELFF | TGTGCCAGCACCTTTAGAAGGGGCGCCGGGGAGCTGTTTTTT
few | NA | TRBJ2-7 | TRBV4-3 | CASSQARGYEQYF | TGCGCCAGCAGCCAGGCCCGGGGTTACGAGCAGTACTTC
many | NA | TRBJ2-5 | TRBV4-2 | CASSQVQSQETQYF | TGTGCCAGCAGCCAAGTGCAGTCCCAAGAGACCCAGTACTTC
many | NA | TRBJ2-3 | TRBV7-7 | CASSLRLDADTQYF | TGTGCCAGCAGCCTACGACTAGACGCAGATACGCAGTATTTT
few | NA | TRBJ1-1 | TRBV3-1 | CASSQWPTGTEAFF | TGTGCCAGCAGCCAGTGGCCTACGGGGACTGAAGCTTTCTTT
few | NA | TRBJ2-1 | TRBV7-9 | CASSPALGTRSYNEQFF | TGTGCCAGCAGCCCAGCCTTAGGTACACGCTCCTACAATGAGCAGTTCTTC
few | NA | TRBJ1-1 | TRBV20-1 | CSAYTTEAFF | TGCAGTGCTTATACCACTGAAGCTTTCTTT
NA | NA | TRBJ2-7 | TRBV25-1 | CASSEEPRKEQYF | TGTGCCAGCAGTGAGGAACCGAGAAAGGAGCAGTACTTC
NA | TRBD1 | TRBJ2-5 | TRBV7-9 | CASSKTGFRETQYF | TGTGCCAGCAGCAAGACAGGGTTTCGAGAGACCCAGTACTTC
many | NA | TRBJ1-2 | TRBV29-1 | CSVGSLEGYTF | TGCAGCGTTGGGTCTTTGGAAGGCTACACCTTC
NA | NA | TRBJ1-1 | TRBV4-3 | CASSQDGGDTEAFF | TGCGCCAGCAGCCAAGATGGAGGAGATACGGAAGCTTTCTTT
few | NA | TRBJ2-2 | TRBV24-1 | CATTDSPTGELFF | TGTGCCACCACCGACAGTCCCACCGGGGAGCTGTTTTTT
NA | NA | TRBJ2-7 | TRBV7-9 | CASSLLGPYEQYF | TGTGCCAGCAGCCTCCTCGGGCCCTACGAGCAGTACTTC
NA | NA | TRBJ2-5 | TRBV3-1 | CASSQGGPGLSLYF | TGTGCCAGCAGCCAAGGTGGACCTGGACTATCTCTGTACTTC
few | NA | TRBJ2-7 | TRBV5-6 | CASSSLVEQYF | TGTGCCAGCAGCTCGCTTGTCGAGCAGTACTTC
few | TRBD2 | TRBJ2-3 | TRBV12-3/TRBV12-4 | CASSLYGGGRTDTQYF | TGTGCCAGCAGTTTATACGGGGGAGGGCGCACAGATACGCAGTATTTT